The clone carrying this TCR beta chain occurred once. This record belongs to a study of T cell changes during pregnancy in multiple sclerosis. V lost 1 base, J lost 7 bases, and 6 bases stayed unmatched. CDR1 is MGHRA and CDR2 is YSYEKL in the germline V gene. This CDR3 contains 16 residues. Clones were read by immunoSEQ multiplex PCR, and TCRdb kept only the in-frame ones, dropping some. The sample lists 35,000 to 45,000 clones; 91% were seen once. The starting material was CD4+ T cells from peripheral blood mononuclear cells, obtained in the second trimester of pregnancy. The V and J genes are TRBV4-1 and TRBJ2-2, with 10 bases fitting TRBD2. The receptor's source is a female donor in good health, enrolled as a control in a pregnancy study. The CDR3 here is CASSQAQREGDGELFF. For the CDR3, the DNA is TGCGCCAGCAGCCAAGCCCAGCGGGAGGGCGACGGGGAGCTGTTTTTT.